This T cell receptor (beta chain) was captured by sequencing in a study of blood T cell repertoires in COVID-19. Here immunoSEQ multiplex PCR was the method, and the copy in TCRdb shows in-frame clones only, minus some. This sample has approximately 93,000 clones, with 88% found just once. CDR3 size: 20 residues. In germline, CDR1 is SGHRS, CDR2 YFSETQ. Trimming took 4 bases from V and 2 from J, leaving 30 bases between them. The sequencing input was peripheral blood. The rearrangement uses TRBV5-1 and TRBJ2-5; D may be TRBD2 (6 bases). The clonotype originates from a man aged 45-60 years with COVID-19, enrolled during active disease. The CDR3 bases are TGCGCCAGCAGCCTGTGGGCACTCCGGGACTCCCGGGGGAAACAAGAGACCCAGTACTTC. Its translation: CASSLWALRDSRGKQETQYF.